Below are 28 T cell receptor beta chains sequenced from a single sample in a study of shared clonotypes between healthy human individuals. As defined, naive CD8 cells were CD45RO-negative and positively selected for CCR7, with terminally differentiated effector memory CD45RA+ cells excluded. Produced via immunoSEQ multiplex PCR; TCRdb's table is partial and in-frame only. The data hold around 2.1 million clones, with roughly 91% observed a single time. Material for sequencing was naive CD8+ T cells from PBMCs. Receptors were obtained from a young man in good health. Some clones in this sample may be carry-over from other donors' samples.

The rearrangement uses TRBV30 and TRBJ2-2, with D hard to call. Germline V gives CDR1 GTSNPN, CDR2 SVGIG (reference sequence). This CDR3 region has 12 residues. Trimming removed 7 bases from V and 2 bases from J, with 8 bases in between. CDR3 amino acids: CASDGNTGELFF. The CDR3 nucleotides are TGTGCCTCGGACGGAAACACCGGGGAGCTGTTTTTT.

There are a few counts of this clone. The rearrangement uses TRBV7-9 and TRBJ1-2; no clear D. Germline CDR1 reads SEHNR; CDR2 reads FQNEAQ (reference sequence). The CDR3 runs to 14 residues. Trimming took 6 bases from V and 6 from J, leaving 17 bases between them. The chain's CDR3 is CASRHHLPTDGYTF. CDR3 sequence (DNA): TGTGCCAGCAGACACCACTTGCCGACGGATGGCTACACCTTC.

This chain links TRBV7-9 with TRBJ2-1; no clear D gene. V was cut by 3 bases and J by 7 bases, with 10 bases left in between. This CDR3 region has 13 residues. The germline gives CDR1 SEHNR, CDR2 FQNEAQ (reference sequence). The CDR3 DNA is TGTGCCAGCAGCTTTCCCCTTTCGAATGAGCAGTTCTTC. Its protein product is CASSFPLSNEQFF.

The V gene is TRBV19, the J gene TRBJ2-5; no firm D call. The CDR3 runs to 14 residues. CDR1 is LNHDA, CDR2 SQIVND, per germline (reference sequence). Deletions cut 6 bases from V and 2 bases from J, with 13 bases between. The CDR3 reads CASSLDGEQETQYF. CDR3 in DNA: TGTGCCAGTAGCCTGGACGGAGAGCAAGAGACCCAGTACTTC.

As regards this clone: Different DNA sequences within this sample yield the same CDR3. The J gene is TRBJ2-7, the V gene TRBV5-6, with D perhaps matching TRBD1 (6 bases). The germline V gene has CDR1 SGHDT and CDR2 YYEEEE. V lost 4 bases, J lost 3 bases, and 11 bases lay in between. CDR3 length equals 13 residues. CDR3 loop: CASSPGTNYEQYF. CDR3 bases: TGTGCCAGCAGCCCGGGGACAAACTACGAGCAGTACTTC.

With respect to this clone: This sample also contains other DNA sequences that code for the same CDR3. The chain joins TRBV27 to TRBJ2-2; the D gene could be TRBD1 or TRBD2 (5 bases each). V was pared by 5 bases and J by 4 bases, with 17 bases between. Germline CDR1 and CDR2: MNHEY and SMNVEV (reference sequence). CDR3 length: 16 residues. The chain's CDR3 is CASSLSPGAGTGELFF. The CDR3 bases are TGTGCCAGCAGTCTCTCCCCCGGGGCAGGCACCGGGGAGCTGTTTTTT.

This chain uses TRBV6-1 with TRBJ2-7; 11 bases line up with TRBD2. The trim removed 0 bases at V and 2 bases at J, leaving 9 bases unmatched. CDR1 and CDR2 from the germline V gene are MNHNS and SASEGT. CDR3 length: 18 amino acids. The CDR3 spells CASSEAPPLAGATYEQYF. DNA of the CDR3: TGTGCCAGCAGTGAAGCGCCCCCACTAGCGGGAGCCACCTACGAGCAGTACTTC.

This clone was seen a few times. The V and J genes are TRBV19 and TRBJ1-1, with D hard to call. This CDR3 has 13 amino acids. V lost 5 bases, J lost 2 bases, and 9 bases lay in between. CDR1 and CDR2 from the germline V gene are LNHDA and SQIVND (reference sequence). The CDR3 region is CASSYGDNTEAFF. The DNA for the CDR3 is TGTGCCAGTAGTTACGGAGATAACACTGAAGCTTTCTTT.

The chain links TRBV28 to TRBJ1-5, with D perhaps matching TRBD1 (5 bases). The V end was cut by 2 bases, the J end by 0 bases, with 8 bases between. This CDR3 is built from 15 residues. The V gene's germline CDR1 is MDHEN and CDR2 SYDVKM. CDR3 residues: CASSLVGGSNQPQHF. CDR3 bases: TGTGCCAGCAGTTTAGTCGGGGGTAGCAATCAGCCCCAGCATTTT.

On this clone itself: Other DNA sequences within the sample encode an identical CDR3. CDR3 coding DNA: TGTGCCAGCAGTTTAAGGGGGGCTTCCTACGAGCAGTACTTC. This translates into CASSLRGASYEQYF. The V and J genes are TRBV27 and TRBJ2-7; the D call may be TRBD1 or TRBD2 (6 bases each). CDR1 is MNHEY and CDR2 is SMNVEV in the germline V gene (reference sequence). Trimming shortened V by 2 bases and J by 1 base, and 9 bases separated the two germline ends. The CDR3 sequence is 14 residues long.

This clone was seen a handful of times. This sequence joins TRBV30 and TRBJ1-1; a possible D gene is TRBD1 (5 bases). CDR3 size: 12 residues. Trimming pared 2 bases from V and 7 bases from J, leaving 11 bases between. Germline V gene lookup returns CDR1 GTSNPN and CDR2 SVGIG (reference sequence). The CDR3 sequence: CAWSLGPVEAFF. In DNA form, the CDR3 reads TGTGCCTGGAGTCTGGGGCCGGTTGAAGCTTTCTTT.

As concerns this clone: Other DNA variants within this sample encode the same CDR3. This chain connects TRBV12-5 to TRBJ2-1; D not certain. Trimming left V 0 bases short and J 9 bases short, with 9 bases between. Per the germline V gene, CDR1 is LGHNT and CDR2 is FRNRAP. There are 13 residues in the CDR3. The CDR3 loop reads CASGLVLSGEQFF. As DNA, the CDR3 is TGTGCTAGTGGTTTGGTACTCTCGGGTGAGCAGTTCTTC. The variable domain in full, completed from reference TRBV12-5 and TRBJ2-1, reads DARVTQTPRHKVTEMGQEVTMRCQPILGHNTVFWYRQTMMQGLELLAYFRNRAPLDDSGMPKDRFSAEMPDATLATLKIQPSEPRDSAVYFCASGLVLSGEQFFGPGTRLTVL.

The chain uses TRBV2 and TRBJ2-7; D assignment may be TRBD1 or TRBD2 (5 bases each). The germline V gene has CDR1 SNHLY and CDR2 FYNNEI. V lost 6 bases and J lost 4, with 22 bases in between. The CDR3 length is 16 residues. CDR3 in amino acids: CASSDRAGAAPYEQYF. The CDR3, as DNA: TGTGCCAGCAGCGACAGAGCCGGGGCGGCACCTTACGAGCAGTACTTC.

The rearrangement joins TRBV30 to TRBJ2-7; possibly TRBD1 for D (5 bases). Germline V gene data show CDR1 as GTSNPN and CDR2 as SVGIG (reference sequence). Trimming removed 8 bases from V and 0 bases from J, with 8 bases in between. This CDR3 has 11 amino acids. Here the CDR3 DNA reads TGTGCCGGGGCTTCCTCCTACGAGCAGTACTTC. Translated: CAGASSYEQYF.

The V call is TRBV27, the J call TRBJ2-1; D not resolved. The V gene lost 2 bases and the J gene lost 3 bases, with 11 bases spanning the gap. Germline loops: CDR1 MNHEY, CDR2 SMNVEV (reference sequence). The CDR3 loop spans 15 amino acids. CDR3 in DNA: TGTGCCAGCAGTTTACGTGAGCCGGGCTACAATGAGCAGTTCTTC. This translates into CASSLREPGYNEQFF.

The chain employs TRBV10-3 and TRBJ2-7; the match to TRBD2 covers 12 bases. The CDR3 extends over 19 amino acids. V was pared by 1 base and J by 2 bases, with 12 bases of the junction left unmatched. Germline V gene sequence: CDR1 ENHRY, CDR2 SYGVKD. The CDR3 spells CAISEYSSGRALSPYEQYF. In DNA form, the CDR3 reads TGTGCCATCAGTGAGTATTCTAGCGGGAGGGCCCTCTCCCCCTACGAGCAGTACTTC.

The DNA for the CDR3 is TGTGCCAGCAGCGTAGGGTGGCGAGGAAACATTCAGTACTTC. Protein product: CASSVGWRGNIQYF. The rearrangement uses TRBV9 and TRBJ2-4; the D is unclear. V shed 0 bases and J shed 6 bases, with 10 bases lying between them. The CDR3 extends over 14 amino acids. CDR1 SGDLS and CDR2 YYNGEE come from the germline V gene. Full variable domain (rest looked up from reference TRBV9 and TRBJ2-4): DSGVTQTPKHLITATGQRVTLRCSPRSGDLSVYWYQQSLDQGLQFLIQYYNGEERAKGNILERFSAQQFPDLHSELNLSSLELGDSALYFCASSVGWRGNIQYFGAGTRLSVL.

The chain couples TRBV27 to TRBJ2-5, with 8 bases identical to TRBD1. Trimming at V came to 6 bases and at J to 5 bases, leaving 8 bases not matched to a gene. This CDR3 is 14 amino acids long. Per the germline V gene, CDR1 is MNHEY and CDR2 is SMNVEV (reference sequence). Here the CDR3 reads CASSSTGAAETQYF. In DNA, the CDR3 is TGTGCCAGCAGCTCGACAGGGGCGGCGGAGACCCAGTACTTC.

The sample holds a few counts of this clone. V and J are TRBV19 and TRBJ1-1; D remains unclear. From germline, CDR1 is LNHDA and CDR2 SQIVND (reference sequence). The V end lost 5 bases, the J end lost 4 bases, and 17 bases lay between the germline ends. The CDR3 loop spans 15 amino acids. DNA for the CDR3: TGTGCCAGTAGTCTCGGATTTTCGGCGGGCACTGAAGCTTTCTTT. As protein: CASSLGFSAGTEAFF.

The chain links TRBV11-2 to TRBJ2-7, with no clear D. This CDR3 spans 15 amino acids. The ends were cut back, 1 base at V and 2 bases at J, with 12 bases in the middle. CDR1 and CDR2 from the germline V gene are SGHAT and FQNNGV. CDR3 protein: CASSLGAAVAYEQYF. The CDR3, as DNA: TGTGCCAGCAGCTTAGGGGCTGCGGTTGCCTACGAGCAGTACTTC.

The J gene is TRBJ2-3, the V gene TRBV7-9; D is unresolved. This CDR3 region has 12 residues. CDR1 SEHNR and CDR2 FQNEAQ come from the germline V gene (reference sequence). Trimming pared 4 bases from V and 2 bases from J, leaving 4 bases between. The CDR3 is CASSSNTDTQYF. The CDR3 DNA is TGTGCCAGCAGCTCAAACACAGATACGCAGTATTTT.

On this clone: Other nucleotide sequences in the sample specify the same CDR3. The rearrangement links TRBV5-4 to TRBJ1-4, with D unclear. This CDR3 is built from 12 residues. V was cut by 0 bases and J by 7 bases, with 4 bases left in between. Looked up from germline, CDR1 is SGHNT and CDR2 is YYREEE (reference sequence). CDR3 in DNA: TGTGCCAGCAGCTTGGGGGGTGAAAAACTGTTTTTT. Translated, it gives CASSLGGEKLFF. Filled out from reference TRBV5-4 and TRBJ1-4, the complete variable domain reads ETGVTQSPTHLIKTRGQQVTLRCSSQSGHNTVSWYQQALGQGPQFIFQYYREEENGRGNFPPRFSGLQFPNYSSELNVNALELDDSALYLCASSLGGEKLFFGSGTQLSVL.

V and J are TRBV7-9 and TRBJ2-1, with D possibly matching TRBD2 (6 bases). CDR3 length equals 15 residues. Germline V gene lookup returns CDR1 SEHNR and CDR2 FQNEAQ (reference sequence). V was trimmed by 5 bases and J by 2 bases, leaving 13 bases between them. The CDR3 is CASSREEGTYNEQFF. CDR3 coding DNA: TGTGCCAGCAGCCGCGAGGAGGGAACCTACAATGAGCAGTTCTTC.

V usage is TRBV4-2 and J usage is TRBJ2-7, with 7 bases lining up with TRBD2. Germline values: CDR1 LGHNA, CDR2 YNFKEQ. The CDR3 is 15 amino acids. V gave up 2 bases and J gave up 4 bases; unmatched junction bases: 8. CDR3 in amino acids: CASSQPRLAGYEQYF. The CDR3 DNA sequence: TGTGCCAGCAGCCAACCCCGACTAGCCGGTTACGAGCAGTACTTC.

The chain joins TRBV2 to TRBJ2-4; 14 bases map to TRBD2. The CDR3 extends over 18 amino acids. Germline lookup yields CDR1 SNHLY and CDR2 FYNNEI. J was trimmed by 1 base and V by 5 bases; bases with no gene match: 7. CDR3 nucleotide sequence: TGTGCCAGCAGTACCGGACTAGCGGGAGGCGGGGCCAAAAACATTCAGTACTTC. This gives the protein CASSTGLAGGGAKNIQYF.

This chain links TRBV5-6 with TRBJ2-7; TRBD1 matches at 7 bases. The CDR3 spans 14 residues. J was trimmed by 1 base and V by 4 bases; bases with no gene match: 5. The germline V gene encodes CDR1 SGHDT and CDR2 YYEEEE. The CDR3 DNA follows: TGTGCCAGCAGCCCACCGGGACAGTCCTACGAGCAGTACTTC. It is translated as CASSPPGQSYEQYF.

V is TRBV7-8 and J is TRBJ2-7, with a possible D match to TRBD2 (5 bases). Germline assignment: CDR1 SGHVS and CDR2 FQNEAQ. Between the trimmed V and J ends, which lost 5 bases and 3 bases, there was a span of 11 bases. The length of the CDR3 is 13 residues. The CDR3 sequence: CASSHPEGYEQYF. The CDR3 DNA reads TGTGCCAGCAGCCATCCCGAGGGCTACGAGCAGTACTTC.

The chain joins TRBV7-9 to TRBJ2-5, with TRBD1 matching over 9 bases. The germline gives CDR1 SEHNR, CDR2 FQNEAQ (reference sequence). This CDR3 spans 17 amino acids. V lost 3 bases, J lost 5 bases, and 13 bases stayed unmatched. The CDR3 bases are TGTGCCAGCAGCTTTTCCTTCCCGGGACAGGGTTGGGAGACCCAGTACTTC. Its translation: CASSFSFPGQGWETQYF.